The 28 T cell receptor beta chains below all came from one sample that was sequenced in a study of T cells after yellow fever vaccination (dated by TCRdb to between 2019 and 2020). Library prep was done by 5' RACE. Sequencing instrument: Illumina NovaSeq 6000. TCRdb's own reprocessing of the public reads used fastp at Q25 and MiXCR and kept productive beta chains. For every CDR3 protein sequence, its rows merge into one entry that carries the most common genes and DNA. This sample comprises about 320,000 distinct CDR3 sequences, approximately 4% of them detected only once. The ten most abundant clones make up less than 20% of the sample. The treatment or condition label of this sample denotes: live attenuated yellow fever vaccine strain. The specimen was PBMCs, collected 15 days after the yellow fever booster vaccination. All receptors derive from a young man who received the YFV17D yellow fever vaccine.

In this sample, this clonotype turned up a few times. This chain connects TRBV5-1 to TRBJ2-7; unclear D gene. CDR1 and CDR2 from the germline V gene are SGHRS and YFSETQ. The germline V and J ends were trimmed by 0 bases and 5 bases, with 9 bases remaining between them. The CDR3 has 13 amino acids. The CDR3 is CASSLGSSNEQYV. CDR3 DNA sequence: TGCGCCAGCAGCTTGGGCAGTTCGAACGAGCAGTACGTC.

This sequence joins TRBV12-3 or TRBV12-4 and TRBJ1-1, with 9 bases matching TRBD1. V shed 6 bases, J shed 2 bases, and the junction held 4 bases outside the gene matches. The CDR3 totals 14 residues. As DNA, the CDR3 is TGTGCCAGCAGAAGGACAGGGGCTAACACTGAAGCTTTCTTT. Protein sequence: CASRRTGANTEAFF.

This clonotype was counted a few times. CDR3 protein: CASSLRDRALNTGELFF. The CDR3 bases are TGTGCCAGCAGCCTTCGGGACAGGGCTCTCAACACCGGGGAGCTGTTTTTT. The chain combines TRBV7-2 with TRBJ2-2, with 9 positions matching TRBD1. This CDR3 has 17 amino acids. Germline V gene data show CDR1 as SGHTA and CDR2 as FQGNSA. Unmatched junction bases numbered 9, after V lost 5 bases and J lost 2 bases.

This clonotype showed up just a few times. Sequence at one end of the junction differs from germline and may be a read error. CDR3 region: CASCFTDSPLHF. DNA of the CDR3: TGTGCCAGCTGTTTTACGGATTCACCCCTCCACTTT. The J gene is TRBJ1-6, the V gene TRBV12-3 or TRBV12-4; no firm D call. This CDR3 has 12 residues.

Only a few counts were recorded for this clonotype. The chain combines TRBV6-5 with TRBJ1-2, with D perhaps matching TRBD1 (5 bases). This CDR3 has 12 residues. Trimming removed 6 bases at V and 7 bases at J, with 12 bases between. CDR1 and CDR2 from the germline V gene are MNHEY and SVGAGI. This CDR3 reads CASSQGGAGYTF. CDR3 DNA sequence: TGTGCCAGCAGCCAGGGTGGGGCTGGCTACACCTTC.

This chain connects TRBV27 to TRBJ1-1, with TRBD1 as a possible D gene (5 bases). This CDR3 contains 14 residues. V was cut by 8 bases and J by 7 bases, with 20 bases left in between. Germline values: CDR1 MNHEY, CDR2 SMNVEV (reference sequence). CDR3 coding DNA: TGTGCCAGCCCAACCTTGAGGGGTCGTTTTGAAGCTTTCTTT. It specifies CASPTLRGRFEAFF.

This clonotype was recorded at least ten times. The genes are TRBV7-2 and TRBJ2-2; 8 bases map to TRBD1. Germline assignment: CDR1 SGHTA and CDR2 FQGNSA. V trimming: 9 bases; J trimming: 6 bases; junction bases outside the gene matches: 6. The CDR3 has 13 residues. The chain's CDR3 is CASMGQVAGELFF. The CDR3 bases are TGTGCCAGTATGGGACAGGTAGCCGGGGAGCTGTTTTTT.

The chain couples TRBV6-5 to TRBJ1-4, with TRBD1 matching 9 bases. Germline CDR1 MNHEY, CDR2 SVGAGI. V lost 6 bases to trimming and J lost 8 bases; unmatched junction nucleotides: 7. CDR3 length: 14 amino acids. CDR3 protein: CASRRGQGREKLFF. CDR3 DNA: TGTGCCAGCAGACGAGGACAGGGGCGCGAAAAACTGTTTTTT.

This clonotype was observed a handful of times. The chain carries TRBV12-3 or TRBV12-4 and TRBJ2-3; 11 bases match TRBD2. The CDR3 covers 17 residues. Losses at the gene ends were 8 bases for V and 2 bases for J; bases not matched to a gene: 12. CDR3: CASLQGASGGFTDTQYF. The CDR3 DNA reads TGTGCCAGCCTCCAGGGGGCTAGCGGGGGGTTCACAGATACGCAGTATTTT.

This clonotype was detected ten times or more. This chain links TRBV7-2 with TRBJ1-2; D is ambiguous. The CDR3 length is 15 residues. Germline V gene sequence: CDR1 SGHTA, CDR2 FQGNSA. Trimming removed 0 bases from V and 3 bases from J, with 11 bases in between. The CDR3: CASSLARTQDYGYTF. In DNA form, the CDR3 reads TGTGCCAGCAGCTTAGCGAGGACCCAGGACTATGGCTACACCTTC. The entire variable domain, with the rest obtained from reference TRBV7-2 and TRBJ1-2, is as follows: GAGVSQSPSNKVTEKGKDVELRCDPISGHTALYWYRQSLGQGLEFLIYFQGNSAPDKSGLPSDRFSAERTGGSVSTLTIQRTQQEDSAVYLCASSLARTQDYGYTFGSGTRLTVV.

The chain uses TRBV5-1 and TRBJ2-3, with 9 bases identical to TRBD2. From germline, CDR1 is SGHRS and CDR2 YFSETQ. The CDR3 spans 14 residues. V gave up 4 bases and J gave up 2 bases; unmatched junction bases: 2. CDR3 DNA: TGCGCCAGCAGCAGGACTAGCGACACAGATACGCAGTATTTT. Protein product: CASSRTSDTDTQYF.

This clonotype was picked up many times. The gene calls are TRBV9 and TRBJ2-1, with 12 bases identical to TRBD1. Germline V lookup: CDR1 SGDLS, CDR2 YYNGEE. J gave up 6 bases and V 4 bases, and 8 bases lay outside the gene matches. This CDR3 has 16 residues. The CDR3 protein is CASSKVGDRGLNEQFF. DNA for the CDR3: TGTGCCAGCAGCAAAGTTGGGGACAGGGGGCTCAATGAGCAGTTCTTC.

The J gene is TRBJ1-1, the V gene TRBV20-1; the D is unclear. V dropped 0 bases and J dropped 0 bases, with 14 bases sitting between them. This CDR3 contains 16 residues. The germline CDR1 and CDR2 sequences are DFQATT and SNEGSKA (reference sequence). Here the CDR3 DNA reads TGCAGTGCTAGAGATCTCGGGAAAACCTTGAACACTGAAGCTTTCTTT. It codes for CSARDLGKTLNTEAFF.

This clonotype was detected many times. The chain uses TRBV18 and TRBJ2-5; D remains unclear. Germline V CDR1 and CDR2: KGHSH, LQKENI. The germline V and J ends were trimmed by 8 bases and 5 bases, with 9 bases remaining between them. The CDR3 is 11 residues long. The CDR3 sequence is CASATKETQYF. The CDR3 DNA reads TGTGCCAGCGCCACTAAGGAGACCCAGTACTTC.

This chain links TRBV7-9 with TRBJ1-2; D unclear. Germline loops: CDR1 SEHNR, CDR2 FQNEAQ (reference sequence). With 1 base removed from V and 8 bases from J, the gap between germline ends came to 14 bases. The CDR3 extends over 14 amino acids. Written as DNA, the CDR3 is TGTGCCAGCAGCTTAGGATCAGAGTCAGTCGGCTACACCTTC. Its translation is CASSLGSESVGYTF.

This chain uses TRBV10-3 with TRBJ2-3; possibly TRBD1 for D (6 bases). V was pared by 0 bases and J by 3 bases, with 10 bases between. This CDR3 spans 15 amino acids. The germline gives CDR1 ENHRY, CDR2 SYGVKD. For the CDR3, the DNA is TGTGCCATCAGTGAGTCTCAGGGGATGACAGATACGCAGTATTTT. This encodes CAISESQGMTDTQYF.

This clonotype was seen at least ten times. The rearrangement links TRBV4-1 to TRBJ1-6, with no clear D. The germline V gene encodes CDR1 MGHRA and CDR2 YSYEKL. The CDR3 has 13 residues. V lost 10 bases and J 5 bases, leaving 12 bases between the germline ends. CDR3: CAIRDGNNSPLHF. The DNA of the CDR3 is TGCGCCATCCGTGACGGAAATAATTCACCCCTCCACTTT.

This sequence joins TRBV5-1 and TRBJ2-6; D gene ambiguous. This CDR3 comprises 16 residues. Germline V gene lookup returns CDR1 SGHRS and CDR2 YFSETQ. With 0 bases removed from V and 2 bases from J, the gap between germline ends came to 9 bases. In nucleotides, the CDR3 is TGCGCCAGCAGCTTGGCCGCGACTGCTGGGGCCAACGTCCTGACTTTC. Protein sequence: CASSLAATAGANVLTF.

In this sample, this clonotype turned up many times. The rearrangement joins TRBV12-3 or TRBV12-4 to TRBJ2-3; perhaps TRBD2 as D (6 bases). The CDR3 extends over 17 amino acids. V was pared by 3 bases and J by 0 bases, with 16 bases between. The CDR3 spells CASSFRRAGRSTDTQYF. Here the CDR3 DNA reads TGTGCCAGCAGTTTTAGGCGGGCGGGGAGGAGCACAGATACGCAGTATTTT.

In its sample, this clonotype was seen a few times. The chain has TRBV18 and TRBJ1-2, with D possibly matching TRBD1 (6 bases). Looked up from germline, CDR1 is KGHSH and CDR2 is LQKENI. The CDR3 is made up of 13 amino acids. The V gene lost 2 bases and the J gene lost 5 bases, with 9 bases spanning the gap. The CDR3 loop reads CASSPNREYGYTF. DNA of the CDR3: TGTGCCAGCTCACCAAACAGGGAGTATGGCTACACCTTC. The whole variable domain, filled in from reference TRBV18 and TRBJ1-2, reads NAGVMQNPRHLVRRRGQEARLRCSPMKGHSHVYWYRQLPEEGLKFMVYLQKENIIDESGMPKERFSAEFPKEGPSILRIQQVVRGDSAAYFCASSPNREYGYTFGSGTRLTVV.

This clonotype was detected ten times or more. DNA for the CDR3: TGCAGTGCCCCTAACCCAGGGGCGCCCCACGAGCAGTACTTC. It is translated as CSAPNPGAPHEQYF. The rearrangement uses TRBV20-1 and TRBJ2-7; TRBD1 might be the D (6 bases). Trimming shortened V by 6 bases and J by 5 bases, and 20 bases separated the two germline ends. The V gene's germline CDR1 is DFQATT and CDR2 SNEGSKA (reference sequence). The CDR3 length is 14 residues.

The table lists this clonotype with a few counts. The chain uses TRBV3-1 and TRBJ1-1, with D perhaps matching TRBD1 (6 bases). The CDR3 sequence is 14 residues long. V dropped 2 bases and J dropped 1 base, with 8 bases sitting between them. Germline CDR1 reads LGHDT; CDR2 reads YNNKEL (reference sequence). In DNA, the CDR3 is TGTGCCAGCAGCCAATGGGACAAGAACACTGAAGCTTTCTTT. This sequence encodes CASSQWDKNTEAFF.

This clonotype was observed at least ten times. J is TRBJ2-2 and V is TRBV5-1; 10 bases are a match to TRBD2. The trim removed 0 bases at V and 7 bases at J, leaving 6 bases unmatched. CDR1 SGHRS and CDR2 YFSETQ come from the germline V gene. The CDR3 is 16 residues long. The CDR3 DNA sequence: TGCGCCAGCAGCTTGGTCCTAGCGGGGGCTGACGGGGAGCTGTTTTTT. It encodes CASSLVLAGADGELFF.

This chain connects TRBV4-2 to TRBJ1-3, with no clear D. V lost 0 bases and J lost 3, with 12 bases in between. CDR1 is LGHNA, CDR2 YNFKEQ, per germline. The CDR3 consists of 16 residues. CDR3 in amino acids: CASSQEIGIGGNTIYF. The DNA of the CDR3 is TGTGCCAGCAGCCAAGAAATTGGGATAGGTGGAAACACCATATATTTT.

This clonotype appeared many times. This chain uses TRBV6-2 or TRBV6-3 with TRBJ2-5; D uncertain. The germline CDR1 and CDR2 sequences are MNHEY and SVGEGT. V lost 7 bases to trimming and J lost 4 bases, with 16 bases between them. CDR3 length equals 14 residues. CDR3 amino acids: CASNHVGGVETQYF. As DNA, the CDR3 is TGTGCCAGCAACCACGTTGGTGGGGTAGAGACCCAGTACTTC.

This chain uses TRBV4-1 with TRBJ2-7; D gene unclear. The germline CDR1 and CDR2 sequences are MGHRA and YSYEKL. V lost 3 bases and J 6 bases, leaving 15 bases between the germline ends. The CDR3 spans 14 residues. CDR3 region: CASSQAVSIPEQYF. The CDR3 DNA is TGCGCCAGCAGCCAGGCCGTATCGATCCCCGAGCAGTACTTC.

The chain recombines TRBV6-2 or TRBV6-3 with TRBJ2-1; 10 bases are a match to TRBD2. The germline CDR1 and CDR2 sequences are MNHEY and SVGEGT. The CDR3 extends over 16 amino acids. V was clipped by 4 bases and J by 4 bases; unmatched bases: 7. The CDR3 DNA sequence: TGTGCCAGCAGTTTCTCTAGCGGGGGAATTTACAATGAGCAGTTCTTC. Encoded protein: CASSFSSGGIYNEQFF.

In this sample, this clonotype turned up many times. This rearrangement joins TRBV12-3 or TRBV12-4 to TRBJ1-4; 9 bases match TRBD1. The CDR3 is made up of 18 amino acids. The V gene end was trimmed by 7 bases and the J gene end by 2 bases; junction bases not matched to a gene: 14. The CDR3 loop reads CASTLGYRGLITNEKLFF. The DNA for the CDR3 is TGTGCCAGCACCCTGGGGTACAGGGGGCTTATCACTAATGAAAAACTGTTTTTT.